This T cell receptor (beta chain) emerged from a study of cytomegalovirus exposure and HLA in healthy donors. This clone showed up just a few times. Germline V CDR1 and CDR2: SGHRS, YFSETQ. The ends lost 4 bases at V and 4 bases at J; junction bases unmatched: 6. The CDR3 has 14 amino acids. 60 Vbeta and 13 Jbeta primers were used in PCR. Clones were read by immunoSEQ multiplex PCR, and TCRdb kept only the in-frame ones, dropping some. Of roughly 160,000 clones in the sample, about 80% were seen once. Sample: PBMCs. The rearrangement links TRBV5-1 to TRBJ1-1, with TRBD1 matching 8 bases. The receptor's source is a man aged 45 to 65 in good health and CMV-seropositive. This chain's CDR3 is CASSPLTGGTEAFF. CDR3 sequence (DNA): TGCGCCAGCAGCCCATTAACAGGGGGCACTGAAGCTTTCTTT.